The 18 T cell receptor beta chains presented below share a single source sample, sequenced in a study of cytomegalovirus exposure and HLA in healthy donors. PCR involved 60 Vbeta and 13 Jbeta primers. Profiling relied on immunoSEQ multiplex PCR, and the TCRdb table lists in-frame clones only, not all of them. This table has more than 90,000 clones, 55% to 75% appearing once. The sequencing sample was made of PBMCs. The receptor set was obtained from a man aged 25-40 years in good health and CMV-seropositive.

With respect to this clone: The same CDR3 can be traced to other DNA sequences in this sample. The V and J genes are TRBV5-1 and TRBJ1-2, with 8 bases matching TRBD1. Germline V gene sequence: CDR1 SGHRS, CDR2 YFSETQ. The V segment lost 0 bases and the J segment 7 bases; nucleotides outside the gene matches: 8. This CDR3 has 15 residues. The CDR3 loop reads CASSLEGQAGFGYTF. DNA for the CDR3: TGCGCCAGCAGCTTGGAGGGACAGGCAGGTTTTGGCTACACCTTC.

This chain uses TRBV28 with TRBJ2-3, with 7 bases fitting TRBD2. The CDR3 has 14 amino acids. Losses at the gene ends were 6 bases for V and 2 bases for J; bases not matched to a gene: 5. The germline gives CDR1 MDHEN, CDR2 SYDVKM. As DNA, the CDR3 is TGTGCCAGCAGCCGTCTAGCGGCCACAGATACGCAGTATTTT. Its translation is CASSRLAATDTQYF.

The V gene is TRBV10-3, the J gene TRBJ2-1; 12 bases line up with TRBD2. Looked up from germline, CDR1 is ENHRY and CDR2 is SYGVKD. This CDR3 has 17 amino acids. Trimming at V came to 4 bases and at J to 2 bases, leaving 6 bases not matched to a gene. The CDR3 nucleotides read TGTGCCATCAGTGGACTAGCGGGAGCTAGGGCCTACAATGAGCAGTTCTTC. As protein: CAISGLAGARAYNEQFF.

A word on this clone: Relative to the germline gene, one junction end is altered; a read error may explain this. V gene TRBV13 combines with J gene TRBJ1-1; D might be TRBD1 (5 bases). This CDR3 spans 18 amino acids. From germline, CDR1 is PRHDT and CDR2 FYEKMQ (reference sequence). The CDR3 sequence is CASSKFHFGTSPYTGAFF. Written as DNA, the CDR3 is TGTGCCAGCAGCAAATTTCATTTCGGGACTTCTCCCTACACTGGAGCTTTCTTT.

This sequence joins TRBV29-1 and TRBJ1-1; D is perhaps TRBD1 (6 bases). Germline loops: CDR1 SQVTM, CDR2 ANQGSEA. The CDR3 contains 12 residues. Trimming removed 3 bases at V and 3 bases at J, with 8 bases between. CDR3 sequence: CSVEGADTEAFF. As DNA, the CDR3 is TGCAGCGTTGAGGGGGCCGACACTGAAGCTTTCTTT.

V gene TRBV7-9 combines with J gene TRBJ2-6; TRBD1 is a possible D gene (5 bases). This CDR3 has 15 residues. Deletions cut 1 base from V and 16 bases from J, with 20 bases between. Germline V lookup: CDR1 SEHNR, CDR2 FQNEAQ (reference sequence). The CDR3 reads CASSLGSSGANGLTF. The CDR3 DNA is TGTGCCAGCAGCTTAGGTTCCTCTGGGGCCAACGGTCTGACTTTC.

V gene TRBV5-1 combines with J gene TRBJ1-2; 9 bases are a match to TRBD1. The CDR3 has 14 amino acids. Trimming at V came to 1 base and at J to 5 bases, leaving 3 bases not matched to a gene. Looked up from germline, CDR1 is SGHRS and CDR2 is YFSETQ. CDR3 coding DNA: TGCGCCAGCAGCTTGTGGACAGGGGTGTATGGCTACACCTTC. Translated: CASSLWTGVYGYTF.

The chain links TRBV30 to TRBJ1-1; possibly TRBD1 for D (5 bases). The germline CDR1 and CDR2 sequences are GTSNPN and SVGIG (reference sequence). The CDR3 runs to 13 residues. The V end was cut by 3 bases, the J end by 1 base, with 9 bases between. As DNA, the CDR3 is TGTGCCTGGAGCCTAGACAGGAACACTGAAGCTTTCTTT. Its protein is CAWSLDRNTEAFF.

There are a few counts of this clone. The chain has TRBV5-4 and TRBJ2-7, with 8 bases lining up with TRBD1. The germline CDR1 and CDR2 sequences are SGHNT and YYREEE (reference sequence). The CDR3 totals 13 residues. With V trimmed by 4 bases and J by 3 bases, 3 bases remained unmatched. The CDR3 bases are TGTGCCAGCAGCCCAGACAGGGGCTACGAGCAGTACTTC. It yields the protein CASSPDRGYEQYF.

The CDR3 DNA follows: TGCAGCGTTGAAGTCGACAGGGGTTATGGCTACACCTTC. Protein product: CSVEVDRGYGYTF. The chain employs TRBV29-1 and TRBJ1-2; 8 nucleotides match TRBD1. CDR3 length equals 13 residues. V lost 1 base and J lost 5; bases outside the gene matches: 3. Germline CDR1 reads SQVTM; CDR2 reads ANQGSEA.

The chain employs TRBV15 and TRBJ2-3, with TRBD1 matching over 9 bases. This CDR3 has 16 residues. V lost 0 bases to trimming and J lost 6 bases; unmatched junction nucleotides: 7. Germline lookup yields CDR1 LNHNV and CDR2 YYDKDF (reference sequence). CDR3 loop: CATSRDRGQGRDTQYF. The CDR3, as DNA: TGTGCCACCAGCAGAGATCGGGGACAGGGTCGTGATACGCAGTATTTT.

The rearrangement links TRBV10-3 to TRBJ2-5; TRBD1 is a possible D gene (5 bases). The CDR3 spans 14 residues. The germline V gene has CDR1 ENHRY and CDR2 SYGVKD. V lost 0 bases to trimming and J lost 2 bases, with 7 bases between them. The CDR3 protein is CAISESGPQETQYF. DNA for the CDR3: TGTGCCATCAGTGAGTCGGGGCCTCAAGAGACCCAGTACTTC.

This chain connects TRBV7-8 to TRBJ1-6; D is ambiguous. V gave up 3 bases and J gave up 7 bases, with 16 bases separating them. CDR3 length: 16 residues. Germline V gene data show CDR1 as SGHVS and CDR2 as FQNEAQ. The CDR3 is CASSFRHLAENSPLHF. The CDR3 nucleotides read TGTGCCAGCAGCTTTAGGCATCTAGCTGAAAATTCACCCCTCCACTTT.

The gene calls are TRBV9 and TRBJ2-3, with TRBD2 matching 7 bases. J gave up 1 base and V 3 bases, and 2 bases lay outside the gene matches. CDR1 and CDR2 (germline): SGDLS, YYNGEE. This CDR3 comprises 14 residues. For the CDR3, the DNA is TGTGCCAGCAGCGGGAGCGGGGGCACAGATACGCAGTATTTT. It translates to CASSGSGGTDTQYF.

This clone was counted only a few times. The V call is TRBV6-1, the J call TRBJ1-4; no clear D. The CDR3 totals 13 residues. V was trimmed by 2 bases and J by 5 bases, leaving 6 bases between them. CDR1 is MNHNS and CDR2 is SASEGT in the germline V gene. Written as DNA, the CDR3 is TGTGCCAGCAGTGAAAGGGAGAATGAAAAACTGTTTTTT. Translated, it gives CASSERENEKLFF.

This chain connects TRBV10-3 to TRBJ2-7, with 10 bases fitting TRBD2. Germline values: CDR1 ENHRY, CDR2 SYGVKD. The CDR3 length is 16 residues. J was trimmed by 0 bases and V by 4 bases; bases with no gene match: 6. The CDR3 bases are TGTGCCATCAGTGGGGGACTAGCGCAAAGCTCCTACGAGCAGTACTTC. It is translated as CAISGGLAQSSYEQYF.

The DNA of the CDR3 is TGTGCCTGGGGGTCCGGGACAGGGGGTAACTATGGCTACACCTTC. Its protein product is CAWGSGTGGNYGYTF. The genes are TRBV30 and TRBJ1-2, with 11 bases lining up with TRBD1. The V and J ends lost 5 bases and 1 base, in that order; junction bases with no gene match: 6. Germline assignment: CDR1 GTSNPN and CDR2 SVGIG (reference sequence). The CDR3 runs to 15 residues.

The V and J genes are TRBV6-1 and TRBJ1-5; 8 bases agree with TRBD1. The CDR3 loop spans 16 amino acids. Germline V gives CDR1 MNHNS, CDR2 SASEGT. J lost 4 bases, V lost 4 bases, and 9 bases had no gene match. In DNA, the CDR3 is TGTGCCAGCAGTGCCAACACAGGGGGGGGAAATCAGCCCCAGCATTTT. Translation gives CASSANTGGGNQPQHF.